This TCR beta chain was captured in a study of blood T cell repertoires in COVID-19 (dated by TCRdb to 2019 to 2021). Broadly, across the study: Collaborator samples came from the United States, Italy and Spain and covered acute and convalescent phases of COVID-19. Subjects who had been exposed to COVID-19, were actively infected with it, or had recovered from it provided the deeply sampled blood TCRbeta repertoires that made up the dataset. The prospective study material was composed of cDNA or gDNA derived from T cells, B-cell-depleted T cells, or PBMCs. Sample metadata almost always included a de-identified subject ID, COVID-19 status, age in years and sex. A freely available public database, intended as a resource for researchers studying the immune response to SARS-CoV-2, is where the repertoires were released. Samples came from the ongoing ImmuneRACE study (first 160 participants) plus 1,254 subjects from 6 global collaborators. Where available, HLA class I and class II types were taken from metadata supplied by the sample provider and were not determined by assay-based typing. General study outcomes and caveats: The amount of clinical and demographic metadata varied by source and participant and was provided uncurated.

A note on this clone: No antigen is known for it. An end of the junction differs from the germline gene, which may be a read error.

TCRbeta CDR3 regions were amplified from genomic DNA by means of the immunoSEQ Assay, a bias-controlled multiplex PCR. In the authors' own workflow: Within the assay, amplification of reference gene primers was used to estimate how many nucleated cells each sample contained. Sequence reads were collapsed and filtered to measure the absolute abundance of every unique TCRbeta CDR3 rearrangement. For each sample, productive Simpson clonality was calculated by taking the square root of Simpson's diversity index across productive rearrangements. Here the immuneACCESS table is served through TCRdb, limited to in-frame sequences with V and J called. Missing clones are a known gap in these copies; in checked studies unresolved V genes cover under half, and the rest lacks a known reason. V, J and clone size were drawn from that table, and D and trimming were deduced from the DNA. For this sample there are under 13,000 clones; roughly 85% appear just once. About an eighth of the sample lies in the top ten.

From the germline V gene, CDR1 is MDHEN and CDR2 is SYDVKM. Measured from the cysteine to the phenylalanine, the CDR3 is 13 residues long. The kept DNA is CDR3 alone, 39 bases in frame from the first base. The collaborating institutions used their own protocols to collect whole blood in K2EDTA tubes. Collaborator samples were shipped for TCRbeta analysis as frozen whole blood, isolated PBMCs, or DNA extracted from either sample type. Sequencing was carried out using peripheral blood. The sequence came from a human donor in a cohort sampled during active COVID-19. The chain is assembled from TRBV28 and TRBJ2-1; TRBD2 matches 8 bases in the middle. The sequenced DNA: TGTGTCAGCAGTAAACTAGCGGACAATGAGCAGTTCTTC. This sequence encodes CVSSKLADNEQFF.